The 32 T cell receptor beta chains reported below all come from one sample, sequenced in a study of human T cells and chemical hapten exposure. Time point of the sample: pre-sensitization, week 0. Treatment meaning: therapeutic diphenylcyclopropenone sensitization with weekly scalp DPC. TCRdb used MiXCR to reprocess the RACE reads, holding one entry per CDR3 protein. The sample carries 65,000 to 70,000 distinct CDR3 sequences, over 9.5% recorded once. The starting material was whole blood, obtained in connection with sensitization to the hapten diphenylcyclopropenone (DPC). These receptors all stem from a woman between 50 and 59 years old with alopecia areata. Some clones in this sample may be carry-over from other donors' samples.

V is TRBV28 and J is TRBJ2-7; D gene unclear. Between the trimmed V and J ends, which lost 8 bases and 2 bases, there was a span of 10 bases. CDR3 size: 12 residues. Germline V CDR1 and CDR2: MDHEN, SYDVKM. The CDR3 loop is CASVKAPYEQYF. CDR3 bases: TGTGCCAGCGTAAAGGCCCCCTACGAGCAGTACTTC.

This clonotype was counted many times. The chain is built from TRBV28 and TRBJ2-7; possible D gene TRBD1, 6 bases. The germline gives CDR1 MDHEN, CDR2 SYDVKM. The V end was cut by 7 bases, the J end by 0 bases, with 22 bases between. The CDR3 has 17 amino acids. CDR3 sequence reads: CASIPHGADRSSYEQYF. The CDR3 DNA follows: TGTGCCAGCATTCCTCACGGGGCGGACAGAAGCTCCTACGAGCAGTACTTC.

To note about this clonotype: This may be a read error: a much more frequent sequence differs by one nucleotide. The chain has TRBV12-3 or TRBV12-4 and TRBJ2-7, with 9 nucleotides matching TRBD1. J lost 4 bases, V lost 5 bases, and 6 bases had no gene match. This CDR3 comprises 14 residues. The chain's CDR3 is CASSIGTGTYEQYF. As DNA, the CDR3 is TGTGCCAGCAGTATAGGGACAGGGACTTACGAGCAGTACTTC.

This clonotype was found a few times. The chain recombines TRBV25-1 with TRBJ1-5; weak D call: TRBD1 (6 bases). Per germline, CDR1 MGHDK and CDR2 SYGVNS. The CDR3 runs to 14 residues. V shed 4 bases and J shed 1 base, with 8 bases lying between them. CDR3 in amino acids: CASSGGGSNQPQHF. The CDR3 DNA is TGTGCCAGCAGTGGAGGGGGAAGCAATCAGCCCCAGCATTTT. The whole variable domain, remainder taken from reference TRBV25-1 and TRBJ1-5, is EADIYQTPRYLVIGTGKKITLECSQTMGHDKMYWYQQDPGMELHLIHYSYGVNSTEKGDLSSESTVSRIRTEHFPLTLESARPSHTSQYLCASSGGGSNQPQHFGDGTRLSIL.

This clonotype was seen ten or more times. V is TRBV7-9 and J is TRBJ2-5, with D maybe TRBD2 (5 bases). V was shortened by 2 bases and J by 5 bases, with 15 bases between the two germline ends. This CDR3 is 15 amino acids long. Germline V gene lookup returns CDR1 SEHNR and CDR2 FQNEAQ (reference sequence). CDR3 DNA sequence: TGTGCCAGCAGCTTACAGCAAGGCCGGAGGGAGACCCAGTACTTC. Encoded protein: CASSLQQGRRETQYF.

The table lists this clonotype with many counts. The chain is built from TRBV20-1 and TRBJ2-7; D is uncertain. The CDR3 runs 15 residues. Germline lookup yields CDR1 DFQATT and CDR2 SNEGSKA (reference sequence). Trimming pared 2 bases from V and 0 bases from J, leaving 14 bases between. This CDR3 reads CSARRVGLSSYEQYF. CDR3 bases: TGCAGTGCTAGACGTGTAGGGTTAAGCTCCTACGAGCAGTACTTC.

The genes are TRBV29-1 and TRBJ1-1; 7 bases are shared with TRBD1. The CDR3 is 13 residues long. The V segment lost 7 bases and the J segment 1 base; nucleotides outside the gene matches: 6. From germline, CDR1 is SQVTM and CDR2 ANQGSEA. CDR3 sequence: CSAEGTANTEAFF. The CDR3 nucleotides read TGCAGCGCCGAGGGGACAGCGAACACTGAAGCTTTCTTT.

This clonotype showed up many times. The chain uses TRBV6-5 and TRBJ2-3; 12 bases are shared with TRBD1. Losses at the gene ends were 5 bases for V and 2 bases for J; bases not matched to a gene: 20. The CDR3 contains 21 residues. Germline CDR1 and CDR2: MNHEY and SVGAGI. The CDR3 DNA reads TGTGCCAGCAGTCCAACGAACCGGGACAGGGGGCGGCTAGCAGTCACAGATACGCAGTATTTT. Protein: CASSPTNRDRGRLAVTDTQYF.

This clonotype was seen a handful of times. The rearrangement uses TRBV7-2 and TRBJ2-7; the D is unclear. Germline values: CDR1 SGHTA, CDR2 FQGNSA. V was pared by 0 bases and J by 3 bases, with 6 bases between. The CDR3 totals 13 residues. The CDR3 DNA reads TGTGCCAGCAGCTTAGCCCATTTCTACGAGCAGTACTTC. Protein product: CASSLAHFYEQYF.

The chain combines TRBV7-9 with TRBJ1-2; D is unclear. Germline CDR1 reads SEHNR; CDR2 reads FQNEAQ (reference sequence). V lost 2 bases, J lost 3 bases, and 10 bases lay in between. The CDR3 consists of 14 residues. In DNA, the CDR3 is TGTGCCAGCAGCTTACACAGACCGGACTATGGCTACACCTTC. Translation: CASSLHRPDYGYTF. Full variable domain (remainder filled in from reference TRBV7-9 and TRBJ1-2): DTGVSQNPRHKITKRGQNVTFRCDPISEHNRLYWYRQTLGQGPEFLTYFQNEAQLEKSRLLSDRFSAERPKGSFSTLEIQRTEQGDSAMYLCASSLHRPDYGYTFGSGTRLTVV.

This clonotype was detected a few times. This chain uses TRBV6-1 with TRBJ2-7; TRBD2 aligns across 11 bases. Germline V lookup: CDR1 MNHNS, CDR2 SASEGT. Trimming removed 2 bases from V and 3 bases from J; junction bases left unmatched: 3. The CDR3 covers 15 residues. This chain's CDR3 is CASSEQGTSGYEQYF. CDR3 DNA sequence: TGTGCCAGCAGTGAACAGGGGACTAGCGGCTACGAGCAGTACTTC.

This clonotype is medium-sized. The DNA for the CDR3 is TGCAGCGTTGAGGGGTATGGGAATGAAAAACTGTTTTTT. It yields the protein CSVEGYGNEKLFF. V gene TRBV29-1 combines with J gene TRBJ1-4; D is unresolved. The V end lost 3 bases, the J end lost 5 bases, and 10 bases lay between the germline ends. The CDR3 covers 13 residues. Germline CDR1 and CDR2: SQVTM and ANQGSEA.

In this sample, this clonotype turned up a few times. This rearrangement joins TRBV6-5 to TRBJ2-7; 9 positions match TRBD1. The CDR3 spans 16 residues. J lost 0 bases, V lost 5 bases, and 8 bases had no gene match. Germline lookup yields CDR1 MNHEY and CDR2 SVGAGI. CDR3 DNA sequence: TGTGCCAGCAGTAACCCGGGACAGGGCCACTCCTACGAGCAGTACTTC. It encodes CASSNPGQGHSYEQYF.

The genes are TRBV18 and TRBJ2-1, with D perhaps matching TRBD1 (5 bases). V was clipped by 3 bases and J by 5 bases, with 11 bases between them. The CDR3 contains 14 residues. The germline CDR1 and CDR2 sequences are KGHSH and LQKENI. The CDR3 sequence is CASSPGAANNEQFF. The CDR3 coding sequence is TGTGCCAGCTCACCTGGGGCAGCCAACAATGAGCAGTTCTTC. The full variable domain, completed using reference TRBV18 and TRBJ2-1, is NAGVMQNPRHLVRRRGQEARLRCSPMKGHSHVYWYRQLPEEGLKFMVYLQKENIIDESGMPKERFSAEFPKEGPSILRIQQVVRGDSAAYFCASSPGAANNEQFFGPGTRLTVL.

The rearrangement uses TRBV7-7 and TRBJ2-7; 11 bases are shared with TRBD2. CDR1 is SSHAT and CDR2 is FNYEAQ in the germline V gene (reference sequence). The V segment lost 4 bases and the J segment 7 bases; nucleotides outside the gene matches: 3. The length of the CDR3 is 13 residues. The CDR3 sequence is CASSSGTSGEQYF. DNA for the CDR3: TGTGCCAGCAGCTCCGGGACTAGCGGAGAGCAGTACTTC.

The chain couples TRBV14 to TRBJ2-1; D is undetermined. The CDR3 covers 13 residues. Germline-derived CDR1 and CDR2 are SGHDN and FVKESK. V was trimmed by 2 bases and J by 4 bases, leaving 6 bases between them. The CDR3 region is CASSQYRYNEQFF. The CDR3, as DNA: TGTGCCAGCAGCCAATACCGGTACAATGAGCAGTTCTTC.

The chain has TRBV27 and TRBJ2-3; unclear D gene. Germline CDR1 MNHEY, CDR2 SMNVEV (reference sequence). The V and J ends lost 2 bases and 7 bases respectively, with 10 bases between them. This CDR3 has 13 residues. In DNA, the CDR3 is TGTGCCAGCAGTTTAACAGAAGGTTATACGCAGTATTTT. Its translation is CASSLTEGYTQYF.

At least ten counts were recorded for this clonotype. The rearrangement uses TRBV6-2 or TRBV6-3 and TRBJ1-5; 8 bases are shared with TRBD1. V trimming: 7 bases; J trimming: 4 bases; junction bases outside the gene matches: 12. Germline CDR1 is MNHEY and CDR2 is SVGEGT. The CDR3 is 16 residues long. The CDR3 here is CASTPGPRGRNQPQHF. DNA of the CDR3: TGTGCCAGCACCCCCGGACCCAGGGGGCGAAATCAGCCCCAGCATTTT.

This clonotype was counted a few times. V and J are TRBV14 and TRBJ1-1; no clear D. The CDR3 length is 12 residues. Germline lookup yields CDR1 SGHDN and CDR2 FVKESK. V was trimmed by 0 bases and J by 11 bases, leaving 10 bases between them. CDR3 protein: CASSQDRGGAFF. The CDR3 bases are TGTGCCAGCAGCCAAGATCGGGGTGGGGCTTTCTTT.

In DNA, the CDR3 is TGCAGTGCTAGGCGAATGGGGAGCAATCAGCCCCAGCATTTT. Amino acids: CSARRMGSNQPQHF. The V gene is TRBV20-1, the J gene TRBJ1-5; the D is unclear. V lost 3 bases and J 1 base, leaving 10 bases between the germline ends. Germline V lookup: CDR1 DFQATT, CDR2 SNEGSKA (reference sequence). The CDR3 is 14 residues long.

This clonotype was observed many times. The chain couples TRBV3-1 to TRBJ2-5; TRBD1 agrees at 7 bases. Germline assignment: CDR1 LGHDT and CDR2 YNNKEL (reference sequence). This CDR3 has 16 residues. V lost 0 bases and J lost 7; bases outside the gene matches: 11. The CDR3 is CASSQDDRAMSPTQYF. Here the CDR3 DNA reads TGTGCCAGCAGCCAAGACGACAGGGCCATGTCGCCGACCCAGTACTTC.

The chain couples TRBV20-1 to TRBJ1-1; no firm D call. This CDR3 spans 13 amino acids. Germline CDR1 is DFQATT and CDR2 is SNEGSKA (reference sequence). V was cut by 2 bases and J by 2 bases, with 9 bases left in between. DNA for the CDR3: TGCAGTGCTAGACAGGAGATTAACACTGAAGCTTTCTTT. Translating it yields CSARQEINTEAFF.

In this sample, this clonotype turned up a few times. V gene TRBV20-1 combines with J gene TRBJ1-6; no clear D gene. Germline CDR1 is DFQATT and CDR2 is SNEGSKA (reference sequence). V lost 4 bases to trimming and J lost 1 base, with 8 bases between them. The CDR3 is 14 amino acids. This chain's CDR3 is CSAKLGSYNSPLHF. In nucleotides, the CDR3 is TGCAGTGCTAAGTTGGGTTCCTATAATTCACCCCTCCACTTT.

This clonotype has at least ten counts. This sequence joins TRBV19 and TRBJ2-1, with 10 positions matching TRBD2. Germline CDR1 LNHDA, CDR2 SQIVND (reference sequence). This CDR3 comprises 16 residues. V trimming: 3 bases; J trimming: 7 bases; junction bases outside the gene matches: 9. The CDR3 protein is CASSMASGRAGNEQFF. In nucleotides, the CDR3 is TGTGCCAGTAGTATGGCCAGCGGGAGGGCCGGTAATGAGCAGTTCTTC.

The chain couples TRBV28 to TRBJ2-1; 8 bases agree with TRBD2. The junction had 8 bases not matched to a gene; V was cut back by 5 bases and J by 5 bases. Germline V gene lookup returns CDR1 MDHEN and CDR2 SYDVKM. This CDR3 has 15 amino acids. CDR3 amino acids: CASSTSGGGNNEQFF. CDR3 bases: TGTGCCAGCAGTACTAGCGGAGGGGGGAACAATGAGCAGTTCTTC. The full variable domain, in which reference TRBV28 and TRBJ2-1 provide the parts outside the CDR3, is DVKVTQSSRYLVKRTGEKVFLECVQDMDHENMFWYRQDPGLGLRLIYFSYDVKMKEKGDIPEGYSVSREKKERFSLILESASTNQTSMYLCASSTSGGGNNEQFFGPGTRLTVL.

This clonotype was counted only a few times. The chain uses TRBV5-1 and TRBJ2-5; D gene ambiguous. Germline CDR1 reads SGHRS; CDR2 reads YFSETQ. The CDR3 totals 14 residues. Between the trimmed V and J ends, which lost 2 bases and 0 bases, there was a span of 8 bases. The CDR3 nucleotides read TGCGCCAGCAGCTTTCAAACGGACCAAGAGACCCAGTACTTC. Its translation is CASSFQTDQETQYF.

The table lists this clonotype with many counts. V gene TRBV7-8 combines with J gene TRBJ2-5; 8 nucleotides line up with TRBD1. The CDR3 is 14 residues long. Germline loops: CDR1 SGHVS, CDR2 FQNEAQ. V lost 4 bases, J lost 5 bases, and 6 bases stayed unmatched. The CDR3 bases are TGTGCCAGCAGCTCGCGGACAGGGAGGGAGACCCAGTACTTC. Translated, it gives CASSSRTGRETQYF.

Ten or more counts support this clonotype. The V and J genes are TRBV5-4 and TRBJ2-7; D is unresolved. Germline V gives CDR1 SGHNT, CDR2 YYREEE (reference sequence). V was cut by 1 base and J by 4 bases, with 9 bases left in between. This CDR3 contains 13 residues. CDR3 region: CASSLNWSYEQYF. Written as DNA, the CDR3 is TGTGCCAGCAGCTTGAATTGGAGTTACGAGCAGTACTTC.

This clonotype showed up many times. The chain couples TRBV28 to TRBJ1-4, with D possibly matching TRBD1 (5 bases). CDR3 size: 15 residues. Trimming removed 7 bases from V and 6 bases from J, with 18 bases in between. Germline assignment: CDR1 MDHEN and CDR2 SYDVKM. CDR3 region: CASTHRGGGDEKLFF. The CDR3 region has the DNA TGTGCCAGCACTCACCGGGGGGGAGGGGATGAAAAACTGTTTTTT.

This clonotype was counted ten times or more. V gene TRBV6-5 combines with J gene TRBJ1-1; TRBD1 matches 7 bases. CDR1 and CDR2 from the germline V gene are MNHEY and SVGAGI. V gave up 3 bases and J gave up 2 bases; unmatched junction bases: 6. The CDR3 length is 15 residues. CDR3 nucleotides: TGTGCCAGCAGTTATTGGACAGGCGCCAACACTGAAGCTTTCTTT. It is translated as CASSYWTGANTEAFF.

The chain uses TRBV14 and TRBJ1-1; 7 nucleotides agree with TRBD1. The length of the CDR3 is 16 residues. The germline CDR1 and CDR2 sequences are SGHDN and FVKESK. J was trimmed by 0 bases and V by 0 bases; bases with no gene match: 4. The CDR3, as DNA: TGTGCCAGCAGCCAAGACTTAGGACAGGTGAACACTGAAGCTTTCTTT. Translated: CASSQDLGQVNTEAFF.

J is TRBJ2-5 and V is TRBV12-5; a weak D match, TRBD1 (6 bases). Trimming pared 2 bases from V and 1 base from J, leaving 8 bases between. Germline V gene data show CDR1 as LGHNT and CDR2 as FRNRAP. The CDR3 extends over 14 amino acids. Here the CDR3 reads CASGLWTAQETQYF. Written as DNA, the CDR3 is TGTGCTAGTGGTTTGTGGACAGCCCAAGAGACCCAGTACTTC.